This TCR beta chain stems from a study of blood T cell repertoires in COVID-19. TCRdb's copy holds only in-frame clones and misses some; the assay was immunoSEQ multiplex PCR. The sample comprises around 46,000 clones, roughly 88% of which are singletons, and about a sixth rests with the top ten. CDR3 length: 16 residues. Trimming left V 4 bases short and J 1 base short, with 18 bases between. Germline loops: CDR1 SGHNT, CDR2 YYREEE (reference sequence). The gene calls are TRBV5-4 and TRBJ2-7; possibly TRBD2 for D (6 bases). What was sequenced was peripheral blood. The TCR originated in a human donor in a cohort sampled during active COVID-19. The donor label of this sample is uncertain. CDR3 loop: CASSTSPGVTSYEQYF. The CDR3 coding sequence is TGTGCCAGCAGCACCAGCCCGGGGGTTACATCCTACGAGCAGTACTTC.